The clone carrying this T cell receptor beta chain was observed a few times. The second PCR ran about 6 to 12 cycles with a sample-barcoded 5' primer and J-beta primers. TCRdb recomputed calls from the 5' RACE reads with MiXCR, one row per CDR3 protein. Among under 1,100,000 distinct CDR3 sequences listed, approximately 25% were seen once. Germline values: CDR1 SGHAT, CDR2 FQNNGV. CDR3 size: 15 residues. V shed 10 bases and J shed 3 bases, with 19 bases lying between them. The sample belongs to a study of blood T cells in healthy people across ages. The same sample was also used in a study of T cells of mothers and their children.

The TCR originated in a girl aged 2-10 years in good health. The chain couples TRBV11-2 to TRBJ2-1; maybe TRBD2 (6 bases). The specimen sequenced was blood. CDR3 sequence: CATMGGEEVYNEQFF. Written as DNA, the CDR3 is TGTGCCACCATGGGAGGAGAGGAGGTCTACAATGAGCAGTTCTTC.